The 20 T cell receptor beta chains below were found in one sample sequenced in a study of T-cell memory formation after mild COVID-19. Using its own MiXCR run on the 5' RACE reads, TCRdb lists one record per CDR3 protein. The sample yields 450,000 to 650,000 distinct CDR3 sequences, about a fifth seen once. The sample consisted of PBMCs or a T cell subset sorted from them (not recorded which). The receptors were gathered from an adult woman who had mild COVID-19 (a few samples of this study predate the infection). Cell type and time point are not known.

This clonotype was seen only a few times. The J gene is TRBJ2-2, the V gene TRBV29-1; D call uncertain. Trimming left V 4 bases short and J 2 bases short, with 11 bases between. The CDR3 is 14 amino acids. In germline, CDR1 is SQVTM, CDR2 ANQGSEA. The CDR3 loop reads CSVVDRLNTGELFF. In DNA form, the CDR3 reads TGCAGCGTTGTGGATCGGTTAAACACCGGGGAGCTGTTTTTT.

A few counts support this clonotype. This CDR3 is CASSLIRTGEGYEQYF. DNA for the CDR3: TGCGCCAGCAGCTTGATCAGGACCGGGGAGGGGTACGAGCAGTACTTC. The chain carries TRBV5-1 and TRBJ2-7; TRBD2 agrees at 7 bases. The length of the CDR3 is 16 residues. Trimming cost V 1 base and J 4 bases; bases outside gene matches: 11. Germline values: CDR1 SGHRS, CDR2 YFSETQ.

The chain has TRBV20-1 and TRBJ2-7, with D unclear. Per germline, CDR1 DFQATT and CDR2 SNEGSKA (reference sequence). The CDR3 is 15 residues long. Trimming shortened V by 0 bases and J by 5 bases, and 17 bases separated the two germline ends. CDR3 DNA: TGCAGTGCTAGAGATGACCGCGATTGGGGTGACGAGCAGTACTTC. Encoded protein: CSARDDRDWGDEQYF.

This clonotype has just a few counts. V gene TRBV15 combines with J gene TRBJ2-3; no firm D call. This CDR3 spans 15 amino acids. CDR1 and CDR2 (germline): LNHNV, YYDKDF (reference sequence). V was shortened by 0 bases and J by 3 bases, with 10 bases between the two germline ends. The CDR3: CATSRDWSRTDTQYF. The CDR3 DNA sequence: TGTGCCACCAGCAGAGATTGGTCCCGGACAGATACGCAGTATTTT.

This clonotype has only a few counts. CDR3 coding DNA: TGCAGCGTTGTAGCGGGACTAGCGGAACCTCATACGCAGTATTTT. It yields the protein CSVVAGLAEPHTQYF. This chain connects TRBV29-1 to TRBJ2-3, with 11 bases fitting TRBD2. V was pared by 4 bases and J by 7 bases, with 10 bases of the junction left unmatched. CDR3 length: 15 residues. Germline V gene lookup returns CDR1 SQVTM and CDR2 ANQGSEA.

This clonotype was seen a handful of times. This chain joins TRBV29-1 and TRBJ2-2, with no clear D. In germline, CDR1 is SQVTM, CDR2 ANQGSEA. The CDR3 covers 9 residues. The CDR3 protein is CGGPGELFF. In nucleotides, the CDR3 is TGCGGCGGCCCCGGGGAGCTGTTTTTT.

The J gene is TRBJ2-2, the V gene TRBV3-1; 9 bases are a match to TRBD2. Unmatched junction bases numbered 12, after V lost 4 bases and J lost 6 bases. The germline V gene has CDR1 LGHDT and CDR2 YNNKEL (reference sequence). The CDR3 contains 17 residues. The CDR3 is CASSRQLRGGAAGELFF. CDR3 nucleotides: TGTGCCAGCAGCCGACAGTTGCGCGGGGGGGCTGCCGGGGAGCTGTTTTTT.

This clonotype was detected ten times or more. V is TRBV7-9 and J is TRBJ2-1, with D possibly TRBD2 on 7 matching bases. The CDR3 runs to 16 residues. The V end was cut by 6 bases, the J end by 2 bases, with 17 bases between. Germline V gene data show CDR1 as SEHNR and CDR2 as FQNEAQ (reference sequence). CDR3 DNA sequence: TGTGCCAGCAGTCCAAGGGGGGGACGTACCTACAATGAGCAGTTCTTC. Translation gives CASSPRGGRTYNEQFF.

The CDR3 loop is CASSVVGRPGHFEVPNQPQHF. CDR3 nucleotides: TGTGCCAGCAGCGTAGTTGGGCGACCGGGACACTTCGAGGTCCCAAATCAGCCCCAGCATTTT. The chain employs TRBV9 and TRBJ1-5; the D gene is possibly TRBD1 (6 bases). Germline V gene data show CDR1 as SGDLS and CDR2 as YYNGEE. CDR3 size: 21 residues. Trimming removed 0 bases at V and 4 bases at J, with 29 bases between.

The chain carries TRBV6-6 and TRBJ1-2; no clear D gene. The CDR3 consists of 14 residues. Germline V gene sequence: CDR1 MNHNY, CDR2 SVGAGI (reference sequence). The V end lost 2 bases, the J end lost 5 bases, and 12 bases lay between the germline ends. This CDR3 reads CASSYEALGYGYTF. CDR3 DNA: TGTGCCAGCAGTTACGAAGCCCTAGGGTATGGCTACACCTTC.

This clonotype has more than one count but fewer than ten. The V and J genes are TRBV21-1 and TRBJ1-3; the table calls TRBD1, which could not be checked here. TRBV21-1 is given as a pseudogene. The CDR3 spans 16 residues. The CDR3: CASSPRQLDSGNTIYF. CDR3 nucleotides: TGTGCCAGCAGCCCACGACAGTTGGACTCTGGAAACACCATATATTTT.

The chain employs TRBV7-8 and TRBJ2-5, with D uncertain. CDR1 is SGHVS, CDR2 FQNEAQ, per germline. The CDR3 totals 15 residues. V was shortened by 5 bases and J by 5 bases, with 18 bases between the two germline ends. The CDR3, as DNA: TGTGCCAGCAGCGCCCGCCAAACCGTGGGGGAGACCCAGTACTTC. This encodes CASSARQTVGETQYF.

The rearrangement joins TRBV27 to TRBJ2-1; TRBD1 might be the D (5 bases). V lost 3 bases and J lost 8, with 11 bases in between. This CDR3 is built from 13 residues. Germline V gene lookup returns CDR1 MNHEY and CDR2 SMNVEV (reference sequence). The CDR3 coding sequence is TGTGCCAGCAGTTTTCAGGGCTCCCATGAGCAGTTCTTC. Translating gives CASSFQGSHEQFF.

The J gene is TRBJ1-2, the V gene TRBV12-3 or TRBV12-4; the match to TRBD1 covers 7 bases. V was clipped by 7 bases and J by 2 bases; unmatched bases: 10. This CDR3 is built from 15 residues. The CDR3 sequence is CASTPTTGPNYGYTF. DNA for the CDR3: TGTGCCAGCACCCCAACGACAGGGCCGAACTATGGCTACACCTTC.

This chain joins TRBV14 and TRBJ1-6; TRBD1 aligns across 10 bases. CDR3 size: 15 residues. V was pared by 3 bases and J by 7 bases, with 3 bases of the junction left unmatched. The germline CDR1 and CDR2 sequences are SGHDN and FVKESK. The CDR3 bases are TGTGCCAGCAGCCATCGACAGGGGGCAAATTCACCCCTCCACTTT. Protein product: CASSHRQGANSPLHF.

The chain recombines TRBV27 with TRBJ2-1, with D hard to call. The CDR3 has 17 amino acids. Per the germline V gene, CDR1 is MNHEY and CDR2 is SMNVEV (reference sequence). The V end was cut by 0 bases, the J end by 0 bases, with 12 bases between. CDR3 region: CASSLSIQTYSYNEQFF. Here the CDR3 DNA reads TGTGCCAGCAGTTTATCGATCCAGACCTACTCCTACAATGAGCAGTTCTTC.

The table lists this clonotype with a few counts. V and J are TRBV6-2 or TRBV6-3 and TRBJ2-1; 8 bases are shared with TRBD2. This CDR3 is 15 amino acids long. Germline CDR1 is MNHEY and CDR2 is SVGEGT. With V trimmed by 6 bases and J by 11 bases, 15 bases remained unmatched. For the CDR3, the DNA is TGTGCCAGCAGGCCCCCCCTAAGCGGGAGAACACAGCAGTTCTTC. It codes for CASRPPLSGRTQQFF.

The table lists this clonotype with a few counts. The V call is TRBV11-2, the J call TRBJ2-1; a possible D gene is TRBD2 (5 bases). The CDR3 covers 16 residues. Germline V gives CDR1 SGHAT, CDR2 FQNNGV. V was trimmed by 0 bases and J by 4 bases, leaving 13 bases between them. CDR3 residues: CASSLEGSAYYNEQFF. CDR3 bases: TGTGCCAGCAGCTTAGAAGGTAGCGCCTATTACAATGAGCAGTTCTTC.

The chain recombines TRBV12-3 or TRBV12-4 with TRBJ1-5; tentatively, D is TRBD1 (5 bases). Trimming left V 5 bases short and J 7 bases short, with 15 bases between. This CDR3 is built from 14 residues. The CDR3 loop reads CASSVLGGGQPQHF. In DNA form, the CDR3 reads TGTGCCAGCAGTGTCCTCGGGGGAGGACAGCCCCAGCATTTT.

The rearrangement joins TRBV5-1 to TRBJ1-2, with a tentative D call TRBD1 (6 bases). V lost 4 bases and J lost 7, with 11 bases in between. Per germline, CDR1 SGHRS and CDR2 YFSETQ. The CDR3 totals 12 residues. The CDR3 nucleotides read TGCGCCAGCAGCCAAGGGGGTGCTGGCTACACCTTC. Translating gives CASSQGGAGYTF.